The TCR beta chain described here comes from a study of OX40 agonist ivuxolimab in advanced cancers. Study-wide context: Ivuxolimab, an agonist antibody against OX40 (CD134), was given to patients.

Study-level points and caveats: Dosing at 0.1 to 3.0 mg/kg was accompanied by clonal expansion of CD4+ and CD8+ blood T cells by week 6. Some patients without response likewise showed low normalized clonal expansion.

The germline gives CDR1 SGHAT, CDR2 FQNNGV. There are 14 residues in the CDR3. V gave up 0 bases and J gave up 2 bases, with 8 bases separating them. This clone was seen once. Its matching antigen is unknown. The protocol was immunoSEQ multiplex PCR, while the TCRdb copy is restricted to in-frame clones and leaves out a portion. The table has some 10,000 clones, around three fifths seen once. The sample here was CD4+ or CD8+ T cells sorted from blood, taken in a trial of the OX40 agonist ivuxolimab. The receptor was derived from an adult with an advanced solid tumor such as melanoma, head and neck, liver or kidney cancer. The chain is built from TRBV11-2 and TRBJ2-7; D uncertain. The CDR3 nucleotides read TGTGCCAGCAGCTTAGAGTTATCCACCTACGAGCAGTACTTC. This codes for CASSLELSTYEQYF.